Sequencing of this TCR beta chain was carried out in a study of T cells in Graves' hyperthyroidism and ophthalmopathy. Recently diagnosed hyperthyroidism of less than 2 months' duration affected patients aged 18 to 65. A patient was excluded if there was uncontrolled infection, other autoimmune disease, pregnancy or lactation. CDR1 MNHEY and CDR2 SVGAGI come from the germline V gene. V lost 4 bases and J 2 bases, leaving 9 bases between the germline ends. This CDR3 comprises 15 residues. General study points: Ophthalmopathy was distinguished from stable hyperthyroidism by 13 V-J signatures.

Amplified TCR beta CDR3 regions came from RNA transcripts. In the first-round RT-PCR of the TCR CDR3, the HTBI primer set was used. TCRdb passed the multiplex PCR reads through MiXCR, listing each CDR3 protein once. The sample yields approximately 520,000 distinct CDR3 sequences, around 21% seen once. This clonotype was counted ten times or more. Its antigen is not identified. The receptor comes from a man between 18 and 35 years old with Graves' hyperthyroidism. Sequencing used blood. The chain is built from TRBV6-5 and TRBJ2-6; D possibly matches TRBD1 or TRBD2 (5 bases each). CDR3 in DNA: TGTGCCAGCAGTTCGGGACCTCCTGGGGCCAACGTCCTGACTTTC. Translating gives CASSSGPPGANVLTF.